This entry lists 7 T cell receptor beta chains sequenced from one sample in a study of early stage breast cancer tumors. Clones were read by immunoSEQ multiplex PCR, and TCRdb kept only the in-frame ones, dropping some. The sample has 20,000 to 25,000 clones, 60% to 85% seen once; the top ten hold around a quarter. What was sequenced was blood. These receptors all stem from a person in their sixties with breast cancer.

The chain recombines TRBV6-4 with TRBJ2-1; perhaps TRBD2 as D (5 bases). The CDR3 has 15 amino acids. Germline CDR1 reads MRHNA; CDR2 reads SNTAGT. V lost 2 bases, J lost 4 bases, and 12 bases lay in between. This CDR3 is CASSDRETSYNEQFF. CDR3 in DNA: TGTGCCAGCAGTGACCGAGAAACTAGTTACAATGAGCAGTTCTTC.

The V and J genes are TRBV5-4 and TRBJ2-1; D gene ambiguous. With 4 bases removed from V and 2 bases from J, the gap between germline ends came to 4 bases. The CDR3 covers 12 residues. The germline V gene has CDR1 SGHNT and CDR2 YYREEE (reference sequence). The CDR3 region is CASSRTYNEQFF. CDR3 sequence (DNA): TGTGCCAGCAGCCGTACCTACAATGAGCAGTTCTTC. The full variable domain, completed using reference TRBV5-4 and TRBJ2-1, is ETGVTQSPTHLIKTRGQQVTLRCSSQSGHNTVSWYQQALGQGPQFIFQYYREEENGRGNFPPRFSGLQFPNYSSELNVNALELDDSALYLCASSRTYNEQFFGPGTRLTVL.

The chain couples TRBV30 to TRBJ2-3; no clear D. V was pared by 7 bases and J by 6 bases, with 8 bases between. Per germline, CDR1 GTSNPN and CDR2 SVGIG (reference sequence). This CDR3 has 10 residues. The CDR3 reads CASPTDTQYF. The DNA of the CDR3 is TGTGCCTCCCCGACGGATACGCAGTATTTT.

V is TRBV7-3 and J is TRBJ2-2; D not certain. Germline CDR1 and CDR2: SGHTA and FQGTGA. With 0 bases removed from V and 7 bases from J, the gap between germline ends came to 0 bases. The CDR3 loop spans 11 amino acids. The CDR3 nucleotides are TGTGCCAGCAGCTTAACCGGGGAGCTGTTTTTT. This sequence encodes CASSLTGELFF.

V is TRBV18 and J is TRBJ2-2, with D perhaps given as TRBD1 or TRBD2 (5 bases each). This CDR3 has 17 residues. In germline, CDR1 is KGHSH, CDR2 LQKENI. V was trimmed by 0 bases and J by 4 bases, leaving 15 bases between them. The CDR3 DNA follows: TGTGCCAGCTCACCACCCGGCAGGGATGGGAGCACCGGGGAGCTGTTTTTT. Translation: CASSPPGRDGSTGELFF.

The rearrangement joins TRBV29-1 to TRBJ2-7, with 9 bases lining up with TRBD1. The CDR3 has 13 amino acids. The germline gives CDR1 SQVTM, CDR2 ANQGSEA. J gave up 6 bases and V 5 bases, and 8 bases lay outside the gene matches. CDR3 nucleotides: TGCAGCGTTAGCCGGGACAGGGTGAGCGAGCAGTACTTC. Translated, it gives CSVSRDRVSEQYF.

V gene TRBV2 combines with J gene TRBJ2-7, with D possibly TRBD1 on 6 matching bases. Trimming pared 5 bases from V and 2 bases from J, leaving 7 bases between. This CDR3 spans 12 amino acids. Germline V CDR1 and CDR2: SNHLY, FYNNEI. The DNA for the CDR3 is TGTGCCAGCAGTCGACAGGCCTACGAGCAGTACTTC. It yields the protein CASSRQAYEQYF.